The rows below give T cell receptor beta chains drawn from one sample of a study of blood T cell repertoires in COVID-19. Data came from immunoSEQ multiplex PCR; TCRdb stores just in-frame clones and leaves some out. The data contain 450,000 to 500,000 clones, about nine tenths of them singletons. What was sequenced was PBMCs or T cells enriched from blood (not recorded which). These receptors were taken from a woman younger than 35 who had recovered from COVID-19. CDR3s include the opening cysteine and the closing phenylalanine or tryptophan. The order of the fields is V gene, J gene, clone size, D gene, CDR3 protein, CDR3 DNA. A D gene is named only where the DNA matches it firmly. Size is stated for part of the rows, as once, few or many counts, or as a class when the clone is expanded.

>TRBV13|TRBJ2-7|.|TRBD2
CASSWMGLAEVEQYF
TGTGCCAGCAGCTGGATGGGACTAGCAGAGGTCGAGCAGTACTTC
>TRBV7-9|TRBJ1-3|.|.
CASRDTGSNTIYF
TGTGCCAGCAGGGATACAGGGAGCAACACCATATATTTT
>TRBV2|TRBJ2-3|once|TRBD1
CASSRVDRGADTQYF
TGTGCCAGCAGTAGGGTGGACAGGGGTGCAGATACGCAGTATTTT
>TRBV3-1/TRBV3-2|TRBJ1-2|.|.
CASSQAGQPYGYTF
TGTGCCAGCAGCCAAGCAGGACAGCCCTATGGCTACACCTTC
>TRBV14|TRBJ2-3|.|TRBD2
CASSQDLAGGLNTQYF
TGTGCCAGCAGCCAAGATCTGGCGGGGGGGCTGAATACGCAGTATTTT
>TRBV28|TRBJ1-2|.|.
CASPRGGNYGYTF
TGTGCCAGCCCGAGGGGAGGGAACTATGGCTACACCTTC
>TRBV10-3|TRBJ2-5|.|TRBD2
CAIGPSGGQETQYF
TGTGCCATCGGGCCGAGCGGGGGGCAAGAGACCCAGTACTTC
>TRBV7-9|TRBJ1-5|.|.
CASSLDGARPQHF
TGTGCCAGCAGCTTAGATGGGGCGAGGCCCCAGCATTTT
>TRBV4-2|TRBJ2-2|.|TRBD1
CASSQDWGQGTGELFF
TGTGCCAGCAGCCAAGATTGGGGACAGGGCACCGGGGAGCTGTTTTTT
>TRBV28|TRBJ1-2|.|.
CASSLGRVTGYTF
TGTGCCAGCAGTTTGGGCAGGGTGACCGGCTACACCTTC
>TRBV5-1|TRBJ2-1|.|TRBD1
CASSLGRGNEQFF
TGCGCCAGCAGCTTGGGCAGGGGGAATGAGCAGTTCTTC
>TRBV4-1|TRBJ1-4|.|TRBD1
CASSPATGGREKLFF
TGCGCCAGCAGCCCGGCGACAGGGGGGCGTGAAAAACTGTTTTTT
>TRBV2|TRBJ1-1|.|.
CASRRDRDDTEAFF
TGTGCCAGCAGGCGGGATAGGGATGACACTGAAGCTTTCTTT
>TRBV19|TRBJ1-6|once|.
CASSVRDNSPLHF
TGTGCCAGTAGTGTCCGGGATAATTCACCCCTCCACTTT
>TRBV9|TRBJ2-7|.|TRBD2
CASSVAQSSGDEQYF
TGTGCCAGCAGCGTAGCTCAGTCTAGCGGGGACGAGCAGTACTTC
>TRBV10-3|TRBJ2-2|.|.
CAISESYNGGGELFF
TGTGCCATCAGTGAGTCGTACAACGGGGGCGGGGAGCTGTTTTTT
>TRBV7-2|TRBJ1-1|.|.
CARGRGRTEAFF
TGTGCCAGAGGGAGGGGACGGACTGAAGCTTTCTTT
>TRBV6-5|TRBJ2-3|.|.
CASTARALSTDTQYF
TGTGCCAGCACTGCCAGGGCCCTTAGCACAGATACGCAGTATTTT
>TRBV2|TRBJ1-2|.|.
CASSEPATDSHRERYGYTF
TGTGCCAGCAGTGAACCGGCCACGGACAGCCACCGAGAGCGATATGGCTACACCTTC
>TRBV5-6|TRBJ2-7|.|.
CASSFILSYEQYF
TGTGCCAGCAGCTTTATTCTGTCCTACGAGCAGTACTTC
>TRBV28|TRBJ2-7|.|.
CASRAPGSEQYF
TGTGCCAGCAGGGCGCCGGGTAGCGAGCAGTACTTC
>TRBV6-5|TRBJ1-6|.|.
CASSWDRENNSPLHF
TGTGCCAGCAGTTGGGACCGGGAGAATAATTCACCCCTCCACTTT
>TRBV29-1|TRBJ1-1|.|.
CSVEGGGSTEAFF
TGCAGCGTTGAAGGGGGAGGATCGACTGAAGCTTTCTTT
>TRBV6-6|TRBJ2-1|.|.
CASSPRNEQFF
TGTGCCAGCAGTCCCCGGAATGAGCAGTTCTTC
>TRBV5-1|TRBJ1-4|.|.
CASSSGTIGEKLFF
TGCGCCAGCAGCTCCGGGACTATCGGAGAAAAACTGTTTTTT
>TRBV19|TRBJ2-5|.|.
CASSIAGEPGETQYF
TGTGCCAGTAGTATAGCGGGGGAACCCGGTGAGACCCAGTACTTC
>TRBV18|TRBJ1-2|.|.
CASSPPPRNYGYTF
TGTGCCAGCTCACCACCCCCCCGGAACTATGGCTACACCTTC
>TRBV2|TRBJ2-5|.|TRBD2
CASSPTSGQETQYF
TGTGCCAGCAGCCCCACTAGCGGTCAAGAGACCCAGTACTTC
>TRBV28|TRBJ1-2|.|.
CASSLRSQVNYGYTF
TGTGCCAGCAGTTTACGATCCCAGGTTAACTATGGCTACACCTTC
>TRBV15|TRBJ2-2|.|TRBD2
CATSRLAGDPTGELFF
TGTGCCACCAGTCGACTAGCGGGGGATCCCACCGGGGAGCTGTTTTTT
>TRBV7-8|TRBJ1-1|few|.
CASSSQLYKETEAFF
TGTGCCAGCAGTTCCCAGTTATACAAGGAGACTGAAGCTTTCTTT
>TRBV4-1|TRBJ1-1|.|TRBD1
CASSPWTGGMNTEAFF
TGCGCCAGCAGCCCGTGGACAGGGGGAATGAACACTGAAGCTTTCTTT
>TRBV2|TRBJ2-5|.|.
CASSDNREQETQYF
TGTGCCAGCAGTGACAACCGCGAACAAGAGACCCAGTACTTC
>TRBV19|TRBJ1-3|.|.
CASSGWGASGNTIYF
TGTGCCAGTAGTGGCTGGGGCGCATCCGGAAACACCATATATTTT
>TRBV5-1|TRBJ1-4|.|.
CASSLLAATNEKLFF
TGCGCCAGCAGCTTGTTGGCAGCAACTAATGAAAAACTGTTTTTT
>TRBV3-1/TRBV3-2|TRBJ2-2|few|TRBD2
CASRLRGGRTGELFF
TGTGCCAGCAGGCTTCGGGGGGGGCGCACCGGGGAGCTGTTTTTT
>TRBV4-1|TRBJ1-2|.|TRBD1
CASRVGDRGNYGYTF
TGCGCCAGCAGAGTTGGAGACAGGGGGAATTATGGCTACACCTTC
>TRBV4-1|TRBJ2-5|.|TRBD2
CASRGPGLAGGPVRETQYF
TGCGCCAGCCGAGGCCCTGGACTAGCGGGGGGGCCAGTCCGAGAGACCCAGTACTTC
>TRBV5-8|TRBJ1-2|.|.
CASLSGVGDYGYTF
TGTGCCAGTCTGTCGGGGGTAGGGGACTATGGCTACACCTTC
>TRBV6-2/TRBV6-3|TRBJ1-5|.|.
CASSYGGMDQPQHF
TGTGCCAGCAGTTACGGGGGGATGGATCAGCCCCAGCATTTT
>TRBV5-1|TRBJ2-3|.|TRBD2
CASSLFSGGSTDTQYF
TGCGCCAGCAGCTTGTTTAGCGGGGGGAGCACAGATACGCAGTATTTT
>TRBV19|TRBJ1-5|.|.
CASSMWTETHF
TGTGCCAGTAGTATGTGGACAGAAACGCATTTT
>TRBV2|TRBJ1-3|.|.
CASTGDSANTIYF
TGTGCCAGCACTGGAGACAGTGCAAACACCATATATTTT
>TRBV27|TRBJ1-5|.|.
CARGGWGASNQPQHF
TGTGCCAGGGGGGGGTGGGGGGCGAGCAATCAGCCCCAGCATTTT
>TRBV12-2|TRBJ2-3|once|.
CASRPRGWTSGGITLTDTQYF
TGTGCAAGTCGCCCTAGGGGTTGGACTAGCGGGGGAATAACCCTCACAGATACGCAGTATTTT
>TRBV24-1|TRBJ2-7|.|.
CATSDAGEGSIYEQYF
TGTGCCACCAGTGATGCAGGAGAGGGTTCCATCTACGAGCAGTACTTC